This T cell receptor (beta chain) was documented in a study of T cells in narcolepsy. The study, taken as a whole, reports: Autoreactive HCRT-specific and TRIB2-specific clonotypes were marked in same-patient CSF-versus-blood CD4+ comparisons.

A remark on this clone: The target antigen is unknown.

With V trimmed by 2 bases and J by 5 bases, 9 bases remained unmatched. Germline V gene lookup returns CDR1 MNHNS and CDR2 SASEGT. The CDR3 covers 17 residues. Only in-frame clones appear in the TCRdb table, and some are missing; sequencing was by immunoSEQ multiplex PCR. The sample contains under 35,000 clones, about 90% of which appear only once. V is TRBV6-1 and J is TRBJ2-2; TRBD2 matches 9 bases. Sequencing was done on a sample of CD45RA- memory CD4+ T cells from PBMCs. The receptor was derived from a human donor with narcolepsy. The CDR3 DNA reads TGTGCCAGCAGTGAACCCCGGCGGGGGGGTCTAACCGGGGAGCTGTTTTTT. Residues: CASSEPRRGGLTGELFF.